These 29 T cell receptor beta chains share one sample of origin, sequenced in a study of spatial heterogeneity in lung cancer. In TCRdb, the 5' RACE reads were re-called with MiXCR into one record per CDR3 protein. The repertoire includes under 25,000 distinct CDR3 sequences, over 6% of them detected once, and approximately 14% sits in the top ten. Time point indicated: sample taken at primary tumor resection. This specimen consisted of PBMCs, obtained at surgery. The receptors shown here come from a male donor with early-stage non-small cell lung cancer.

Many counts were recorded for this clonotype. The chain links TRBV4-1 to TRBJ2-2; no clear D gene. There are 14 residues in the CDR3. With 1 base removed from V and 6 bases from J, the gap between germline ends came to 9 bases. The germline CDR1 and CDR2 sequences are MGHRA and YSYEKL. CDR3 residues: CASSQVLVAGELFF. The CDR3 DNA reads as TGCGCCAGCAGCCAAGTTCTAGTGGCCGGGGAGCTGTTTTTT.

This clonotype was seen at least ten times. The chain is built from TRBV20-1 and TRBJ1-4, with no clear D. Germline loops: CDR1 DFQATT, CDR2 SNEGSKA (reference sequence). This CDR3 is 12 amino acids long. The V end lost 3 bases, the J end lost 8 bases, and 10 bases lay between the germline ends. The CDR3 sequence: CSASYSGEKLFF. The CDR3 DNA follows: TGCAGTGCTAGCTACTCCGGGGAAAAACTGTTTTTT.

This clonotype was detected ten times or more. The rearrangement joins TRBV12-3 or TRBV12-4 to TRBJ2-3, with D perhaps matching TRBD2 (7 bases). The CDR3 has 14 residues. Between the trimmed V and J ends, which lost 7 bases and 1 base, there was a span of 12 bases. CDR3 in amino acids: CASIRGRGTDTQYF. The CDR3 region has the DNA TGTGCCAGCATAAGGGGGAGGGGCACAGATACGCAGTATTTT.

V and J are TRBV28 and TRBJ2-7, with 9 bases lining up with TRBD1. The V gene end was trimmed by 5 bases and the J gene end by 9 bases; junction bases not matched to a gene: 14. CDR3 length: 15 residues. Germline V lookup: CDR1 MDHEN, CDR2 SYDVKM. CDR3 protein: CASSPTPGQGIRQYF. Here the CDR3 DNA reads TGTGCCAGCAGTCCAACTCCGGGACAGGGTATCCGGCAGTACTTC.

This clonotype appeared a few times. The V and J genes are TRBV2 and TRBJ1-4, with D possibly matching TRBD1 (5 bases). The CDR3 is 12 residues long. The V end was cut by 6 bases, the J end by 4 bases, with 6 bases between. CDR1 SNHLY and CDR2 FYNNEI come from the germline V gene. In DNA form, the CDR3 reads TGTGCCAGCAGCGGGGGTAATGAAAAACTGTTTTTT. It encodes CASSGGNEKLFF.

This clonotype showed up many times. This sequence joins TRBV18 and TRBJ2-7; D might be TRBD2 (5 bases). This CDR3 spans 14 amino acids. Trimming removed 5 bases at V and 6 bases at J, with 17 bases between. Germline CDR1 reads KGHSH; CDR2 reads LQKENI. In nucleotides, the CDR3 is TGTGCCAGCTCAGCCTCAGGAGGAGGATCCGAGCAGTACGTC. Amino acids: CASSASGGGSEQYV.

This clonotype has just a few counts. The chain recombines TRBV27 with TRBJ2-3; D gene ambiguous. The CDR3 contains 15 residues. Germline-derived CDR1 and CDR2 are MNHEY and SMNVEV (reference sequence). V dropped 5 bases and J dropped 0 bases, with 12 bases sitting between them. The chain's CDR3 is CASSLSAGSTDTQYF. The CDR3 DNA sequence: TGTGCCAGCAGTCTTTCGGCAGGAAGCACAGATACGCAGTATTTT.

This clonotype showed up just a few times. The gene calls are TRBV30 and TRBJ1-1; D is unclear. Germline CDR1 and CDR2: GTSNPN and SVGIG (reference sequence). The CDR3 extends over 14 amino acids. Trimming pared 0 bases from V and 6 bases from J, leaving 14 bases between. The DNA for the CDR3 is TGTGCCTGGAGTGTACGGGCAGTGGCGGCTGAAGCTTTCTTT. It specifies CAWSVRAVAAEAFF. Combining the CDR3 with reference TRBV30 and TRBJ1-1 gives the whole variable domain SQTIHQWPATLVQPVGSPLSLECTVEGTSNPNLYWYRQAAGRGLQLLFYSVGIGQISSEVPQNLSASRPQDRQFILSSKKLLLSDSGFYLCAWSVRAVAAEAFFGQGTRLTVV.

As regards this clonotype: A much larger clone is a single base away; this may be a read error. The rearrangement links TRBV24-1 to TRBJ2-3, with TRBD2 matching 10 bases. The CDR3 contains 15 residues. CDR1 is KGHDR and CDR2 is SFDVKD in the germline V gene. The DNA for the CDR3 is TGTGCCACCACTGAGGGACTAGCGAACACAGAAACGCAGTATTTT. Translation: CATTEGLANTETQYF.

This clonotype has a count of ten or more. The chain uses TRBV20-1 and TRBJ2-4; 9 bases map to TRBD2. V lost 3 bases to trimming and J lost 7 bases; unmatched junction nucleotides: 13. CDR1 and CDR2 from the germline V gene are DFQATT and SNEGSKA (reference sequence). The CDR3 totals 16 residues. The CDR3 DNA reads as TGCAGTGCTAGTGGGGGGCTAGCGGGAATTTTTAACATTCAGTACTTC. Its protein is CSASGGLAGIFNIQYF.

This clonotype has a count of ten or more. V and J are TRBV5-6 and TRBJ1-2; 9 bases match TRBD1. The ends lost 4 bases at V and 3 bases at J; junction bases unmatched: 4. The CDR3 has 14 residues. Germline V CDR1 and CDR2: SGHDT, YYEEEE. CDR3 protein: CASSPGTGHYGYTF. The CDR3 DNA sequence: TGTGCCAGCAGCCCCGGGACAGGGCACTATGGCTACACCTTC.

In this sample, this clonotype is medium-sized. The CDR3 nucleotides are TGTGCCAGCAGTGAAGTTGGAGGAACTGAAGCTTTCTTT. It codes for CASSEVGGTEAFF. The chain uses TRBV2 and TRBJ1-1; D gene unclear. Germline-derived CDR1 and CDR2 are SNHLY and FYNNEI. This CDR3 has 13 residues. V was cut by 1 base and J by 5 bases, with 8 bases left in between.

Sample share makes this clonotype medium-sized. The chain joins TRBV7-6 to TRBJ2-6, with D hard to call. V shed 4 bases and J shed 0 bases, with 19 bases lying between them. Germline V gene data show CDR1 as SGHVS and CDR2 as FNYEAQ. The CDR3 has 19 amino acids. CDR3 DNA sequence: TGTGCCAGCAGCTCACTGGCATCCCCAGGATACTCTGGGGCCAACGTCCTGACTTTC. Its translation is CASSSLASPGYSGANVLTF.

This clonotype was picked up many times. The V and J genes are TRBV15 and TRBJ2-1; the D gene is possibly TRBD2 (6 bases). The CDR3 contains 14 residues. V was clipped by 8 bases and J by 0 bases, with 11 bases between them. In germline, CDR1 is LNHNV, CDR2 YYDKDF (reference sequence). DNA for the CDR3: TGTGCCACCTCGACTAGTAGCTCCTACAATGAGCAGTTCTTC. Amino acid sequence: CATSTSSSYNEQFF.

At least ten counts were recorded for this clonotype. The rearrangement uses TRBV15 and TRBJ2-5, with 11 positions matching TRBD2. V dropped 0 bases and J dropped 2; count of bases not matched to a gene: 2. This CDR3 is built from 16 residues. Germline CDR1 and CDR2: LNHNV and YYDKDF (reference sequence). CDR3 sequence: CATSRDGTSGQETQYF. The CDR3 DNA sequence: TGTGCCACCAGCAGAGACGGGACTAGCGGTCAAGAGACCCAGTACTTC.

This clonotype showed up many times. The chain uses TRBV3-1 and TRBJ1-1; 7 nucleotides agree with TRBD1. Germline loops: CDR1 LGHDT, CDR2 YNNKEL (reference sequence). The CDR3 covers 16 residues. After removal of 0 bases from V and 6 bases from J, the junction contained 10 bases not matched to a gene. Written as DNA, the CDR3 is TGTGCCAGCAGCCAAGATCGGGGTACAGGGGACCCTGAAGCTTTCTTT. The encoded protein is CASSQDRGTGDPEAFF. Full variable domain (outside the CDR3, taken from reference TRBV3-1 and TRBJ1-1): DTAVSQTPKYLVTQMGNDKSIKCEQNLGHDTMYWYKQDSKKFLKIMFSYNNKELIINETVPNRFSPKSPDKAHLNLHINSLELGDSAVYFCASSQDRGTGDPEAFFGQGTRLTVV.

This clonotype ranks as medium-sized. The V call is TRBV28, the J call TRBJ1-2, with 10 nucleotides matching TRBD1. The CDR3 contains 12 residues. CDR1 and CDR2 from the germline V gene are MDHEN and SYDVKM. V was pared by 6 bases and J by 7 bases, with 2 bases of the junction left unmatched. The CDR3 DNA reads TGTGCCAGCAGGACAGGGGGCCGTGGCTACACCTTC. Translation: CASRTGGRGYTF.

This clonotype has a handful of counts. V is TRBV28 and J is TRBJ1-5, with D perhaps matching TRBD1 (5 bases). Germline V gives CDR1 MDHEN, CDR2 SYDVKM. The CDR3 spans 16 residues. Trimming shortened V by 5 bases and J by 7 bases, and 21 bases separated the two germline ends. The CDR3 protein is CASSLGTVVGRQPQHF. The CDR3 coding sequence is TGTGCCAGCAGTCTCGGGACCGTTGTAGGGAGACAGCCCCAGCATTTT.

This clonotype was picked up many times. The genes are TRBV27 and TRBJ1-4; perhaps TRBD1 as D (5 bases). CDR1 is MNHEY and CDR2 is SMNVEV in the germline V gene (reference sequence). The CDR3 is 15 amino acids. The V gene lost 6 bases and the J gene lost 8 bases, with 19 bases spanning the gap. This CDR3 is CASRTLQGTGEKLFF. The CDR3 DNA is TGTGCCAGCAGGACCCTACAAGGGACGGGGGAAAAACTGTTTTTT.

This clonotype was counted many times. J is TRBJ2-1 and V is TRBV12-3 or TRBV12-4; D gene unclear. The V and J ends lost 5 bases and 7 bases respectively, with 9 bases between them. The CDR3 extends over 12 amino acids. This chain's CDR3 is CASSPQTNEQFF. The CDR3 DNA sequence: TGTGCCAGCAGTCCGCAGACGAATGAGCAGTTCTTC.

The gene calls are TRBV4-1 and TRBJ2-6, with 12 nucleotides matching TRBD1. The J segment lost 0 bases and the V segment lost 4 bases, leaving 16 bases of the junction unmatched. The CDR3 runs 22 residues. Germline CDR1 and CDR2: MGHRA and YSYEKL. The CDR3 loop is CASSPSQSGTGGLYSGANVLTF. CDR3 bases: TGCGCCAGCAGCCCCTCGCAATCCGGGACAGGGGGCCTCTACTCTGGGGCCAACGTCCTGACTTTC.

V and J are TRBV12-3 or TRBV12-4 and TRBJ2-7; D is unresolved. The CDR3 totals 13 residues. The V end lost 1 base, the J end lost 2 bases, and 6 bases lay between the germline ends. CDR3 in DNA: TGTGCCAGCAGTTTAGAACACACCTACGAGCAGTACTTC. Translated: CASSLEHTYEQYF.

The chain links TRBV28 to TRBJ2-7, with D possibly matching TRBD2 (6 bases). This CDR3 has 10 residues. The germline V gene has CDR1 MDHEN and CDR2 SYDVKM. CDR3 in amino acids: CATGGYEQYF. DNA of the CDR3: TGTGCTACTGGGGGGTACGAGCAGTACTTC.

This clonotype was seen more than once but under ten times. This chain connects TRBV28 to TRBJ1-5; 9 bases align to TRBD1. The ends lost 5 bases at V and 6 bases at J; junction bases unmatched: 5. CDR1 and CDR2 (germline): MDHEN, SYDVKM. The CDR3 totals 14 residues. The CDR3 DNA follows: TGTGCCAGCAGTCTCGGACAGGGGAGTCAGCCCCAGCATTTT. The encoded protein is CASSLGQGSQPQHF.

This clonotype has just a few counts. This chain joins TRBV18 and TRBJ1-5; D is undetermined. Germline V gene sequence: CDR1 KGHSH, CDR2 LQKENI. CDR3 length: 13 amino acids. Trimming shortened V by 6 bases and J by 2 bases, and 8 bases separated the two germline ends. In nucleotides, the CDR3 is TGTGCCAGCTCTCGCTGGGGCAATCAGCCCCAGCATTTT. Translation gives CASSRWGNQPQHF.

This clonotype has at least ten counts. This chain links TRBV12-3 or TRBV12-4 with TRBJ1-4; 10 bases are shared with TRBD1. The J segment lost 7 bases and the V segment lost 7 bases, leaving 9 bases of the junction unmatched. This CDR3 contains 15 residues. This CDR3 reads CASTWAGQGPEKLFF. The DNA of the CDR3 is TGTGCCAGCACCTGGGCGGGACAGGGGCCTGAAAAACTGTTTTTT.

This clonotype was observed at least ten times. The V and J genes are TRBV20-1 and TRBJ1-6; D may be TRBD1 (5 bases). Germline V lookup: CDR1 DFQATT, CDR2 SNEGSKA (reference sequence). V lost 4 bases, J lost 6 bases, and 10 bases lay in between. This CDR3 contains 13 residues. Here the CDR3 DNA reads TGCAGTGCTAACAGGCAGGGTAATTCACCCCTCCACTTT. Translation gives CSANRQGNSPLHF.

This clonotype came up a few times. The chain employs TRBV29-1 and TRBJ2-3; tentative D call: TRBD2 (6 bases). Looked up from germline, CDR1 is SQVTM and CDR2 is ANQGSEA. The CDR3 runs 14 residues. Trimming removed 3 bases at V and 1 base at J, with 11 bases between. CDR3 sequence (DNA): TGCAGCGTTGATGGGGCTAGCGGCACAGATACGCAGTATTTT. It translates to CSVDGASGTDTQYF.

The chain employs TRBV6-1 and TRBJ1-1; no definite D call. Germline assignment: CDR1 MNHNS and CDR2 SASEGT. The CDR3 extends over 14 amino acids. With 7 bases removed from V and 2 bases from J, the gap between germline ends came to 14 bases. The CDR3 region is CASTPGWVNTEAFF. CDR3 coding DNA: TGTGCCAGCACCCCCGGTTGGGTCAACACTGAAGCTTTCTTT.